Sequencing of this TCR beta chain was carried out in a study of OX40 agonist ivuxolimab in advanced cancers. Study-level results: Relative to CD4+ cells, CD8+ T cells on average had more expanded clones. A proportion of nonresponders additionally exhibited low normalized T-cell clonal expansion.

At cycle 4 day 1, cycle 7 day 1, and baseline, blood was sampled. A note on this clone: Its antigen remains unknown.

Germline V lookup: CDR1 SEHNR, CDR2 FQNEAQ (reference sequence). V was shortened by 5 bases and J by 4 bases, with 14 bases between the two germline ends. This CDR3 is built from 15 residues. Repertoires were generated with immunoSEQ multiplex PCR, while TCRdb's copy carries only in-frame clones and drops some. The sample holds tens of thousands of clones, 89% seen once. Sequenced material: CD4+ or CD8+ T cells sorted from blood, taken in a trial of the OX40 agonist ivuxolimab. This sequence was found in an adult with an advanced solid tumor such as melanoma, head and neck, liver or kidney cancer. The V gene is TRBV7-9, the J gene TRBJ1-4; D uncertain. The CDR3 loop reads CASSLVGFVNEKLFF. As DNA, the CDR3 is TGTGCCAGCAGCCTAGTAGGGTTTGTTAATGAAAAACTGTTTTTT.